This T cell receptor beta chain was sequenced for a study of graft-versus-host responses after intestinal transplantation. The wider study: Tacrolimus and steroids were given for three to four years to all recipients after anti-thymocyte globulin induction. Findings and limits, study-wide: GvH clones appeared in recipient marrow, some first in ileum or blood.

For this clone: Its specificity is unknown.

Repertoires were generated with immunoSEQ multiplex PCR, while TCRdb's copy carries only in-frame clones and drops some. Of some 110,000 clones in the sample, less than 95% were seen once. The CDR3 has 15 residues. The germline V gene has CDR1 MNHNS and CDR2 SASEGT. V lost 5 bases, J lost 2 bases, and 13 bases lay in between. The sequences come from unstimulated CD4+ T cells sorted from spleen or lymph node cells, collected before intestinal transplant. The TCR originated in a human donor who received an intestinal transplant. V is TRBV6-1 and J is TRBJ2-1; unclear D gene. DNA for the CDR3: TGTGCCAGCAGTTTCACAGCCACAACCTACAATGAGCAGTTCTTC. This sequence encodes CASSFTATTYNEQFF.